This paragraph covers one T cell receptor beta chain sequence. The antigen remains undetermined. This sample stems from a study of CXCR3-negative and CXCR3-positive naive CD8 T cells. Study-wide findings and caveats: Unlike memory cells, which differed, naive CXCR3-negative and CXCR3-positive cells had similar TRBV-TRBJ usage.

This CDR3 contains 15 residues. CDR1 and CDR2 (germline): SGDLS, YYNGEE. It was by 5' RACE with UMI labels that the TRB cDNA libraries were prepared. TCRdb re-called the 5' RACE reads; one entry per CDR3 protein, DNA not given. This table lists over 100,000 distinct CDR3 sequences. This sequence joins TRBV9 and TRBJ1-2; TCRdb names TRBD1, which stays unverified in the absence of DNA. The sample comprised naive CXCR3- CD8+ T cells from blood. Documented subset: CD45RO-CCR7+CD27+CD95- naive CD8+ T cells lacking CXCR3 (TNR3-). The source is a human donor in good health. Some clones in this sample may be carry-over from other donors' samples. CDR3 loop: CASSVGGQDSYGYTF.